This record concerns one TCR beta chain sequence. The data derive from a study of blood T cell repertoires in COVID-19. Across the whole study: The United States, Italy and Spain were the sources of the acute and convalescent COVID-19 samples. The cDNA or gDNA used as material had been derived from T cells, B-cell-depleted T cells, or PBMCs.

In the source study's methods: Reference gene primer amplification yielded estimated nucleated cell counts. Assay used: immunoSEQ multiplex PCR; TCRdb lists only in-frame clones, some missing. That table is the source of V, J and clone size, and D and trimming were worked out from the DNA. The data show approximately 240,000 clones, roughly 80% seen once. The receptor's source is an elderly woman with active or convalescent COVID-19. Sequencing used peripheral blood.

The CDR3 nucleotides read TGTGCCAGCAGCTTAGATGGGCGAGCCAAAAACATTCAGTACTTC. This encodes CASSLDGRAKNIQYF. This chain joins TRBV11-2 and TRBJ2-4, with D unresolved. The CDR3 consists of 15 residues. The ends were cut back, 0 bases at V and 0 bases at J, with 6 bases in the middle. Germline V gene lookup returns CDR1 SGHAT and CDR2 FQNNGV. Full variable domain (rest looked up from reference TRBV11-2 and TRBJ2-4): EAGVAQSPRYKIIEKRQSVAFWCNPISGHATLYWYQQILGQGPKLLIQFQNNGVVDDSQLPKDRFSAERLKGVDSTLKIQPAKLEDSAVYLCASSLDGRAKNIQYFGAGTRLSVL.